Below, 9 T cell receptor beta chains from the same sample are listed, as sequenced in a study of Graves' ophthalmopathy and Graves' hyperthyroidism. RNA served as the template for amplifying TCR beta CDR3 regions. HTBI primers were used in a first-round RT-PCR, which preceded a second-round multiplex PCR. TCRdb independently ran MiXCR on the multiplex PCR reads; one entry per CDR3 protein. The table records around 660,000 distinct CDR3 sequences, over 40% of them present only once. Material for sequencing was peripheral blood. These receptors were obtained from an adult man with Graves' ophthalmopathy.

The V gene is TRBV10-3, the J gene TRBJ1-5; 7 nucleotides line up with TRBD1. V gave up 3 bases and J gave up 6 bases; unmatched junction bases: 8. The CDR3 has 15 residues. Germline CDR1 and CDR2: ENHRY and SYGVKD. CDR3 sequence reads: CAISDTGTVIQPQHF. The DNA of the CDR3 is TGTGCCATCAGTGACACGGGGACAGTAATTCAGCCCCAGCATTTT.

A word on this clonotype: The CDR3 end shows no conserved phenylalanine or tryptophan, and so a read error is likely. The rearrangement uses TRBV20-1 and TRBJ2-5; D possibly corresponds to TRBD2 (5 bases). From germline, CDR1 is DFQATT and CDR2 SNEGSKA (reference sequence). Trimming left V 3 bases short and J 1 base short, with 15 bases between. The length of the CDR3 is 15 residues. CDR3 in amino acids: CSASPPSDFQETQYV. In DNA, the CDR3 is TGCAGTGCTAGCCCCCCTTCGGACTTCCAAGAGACCCAGTACGTC.

This clonotype was counted ten times or more. V usage is TRBV19 and J usage is TRBJ2-7; D may be TRBD1 (6 bases). The germline CDR1 and CDR2 sequences are LNHDA and SQIVND (reference sequence). The CDR3 loop spans 14 amino acids. Trimming removed 6 bases from V and 0 bases from J, with 12 bases in between. DNA of the CDR3: TGTGCCAGTAGCCGGGACATTACCTCCTACGAGCAGTACTTC. It codes for CASSRDITSYEQYF.

The chain couples TRBV6-6 to TRBJ1-4; tentatively, D is TRBD1 (6 bases). Trimming pared 6 bases from V and 7 bases from J, leaving 18 bases between. The CDR3 totals 15 residues. Germline-derived CDR1 and CDR2 are MNHNY and SVGAGI (reference sequence). CDR3 in amino acids: CASRGTGSGGEKLFF. The CDR3 nucleotides read TGTGCCAGCAGGGGTACAGGGAGCGGCGGTGAAAAACTGTTTTTT.

In the case of this clonotype: This may stem from a read error, because a much larger clone lies one nucleotide away. The CDR3: CASSPVGTSGGIGELFF. In DNA form, the CDR3 reads TGTGCCAGCAGCCCAGTGGGGACTAGCGGGGGTATCGGGGAGCTGTTTTTT. The V and J genes are TRBV11-2 and TRBJ2-2; 14 bases align to TRBD2. The V and J ends lost 5 bases and 7 bases, in that order; junction bases with no gene match: 9. The germline V gene has CDR1 SGHAT and CDR2 FQNNGV. The CDR3 is 17 residues long.

Ten or more counts support this clonotype. The chain combines TRBV7-3 with TRBJ1-6; TRBD1 matches 8 bases. Germline V gives CDR1 SGHTA, CDR2 FQGTGA. The junction had 9 bases not matched to a gene; V was cut back by 1 base and J by 7 bases. The CDR3 is made up of 17 amino acids. This CDR3 reads CASSLRIGQGENSPLHF. The CDR3 DNA reads as TGTGCCAGCAGCTTAAGGATTGGACAGGGAGAAAATTCACCCCTCCACTTT.

The CDR3 coding sequence is TGCAGCGTTGAAGGTGGACACCGTTCCTATGGCTACACCTTC. Amino acid sequence: CSVEGGHRSYGYTF. The chain employs TRBV29-1 and TRBJ1-2; possible D gene TRBD1, 5 bases. Trimming shortened V by 1 base and J by 4 bases, and 13 bases separated the two germline ends. Germline values: CDR1 SQVTM, CDR2 ANQGSEA. The CDR3 loop spans 14 amino acids.

The rearrangement uses TRBV5-4 and TRBJ2-1; 10 bases line up with TRBD1. The V gene's germline CDR1 is SGHNT and CDR2 YYREEE (reference sequence). CDR3 size: 15 residues. J gave up 5 bases and V 4 bases, and 6 bases lay outside the gene matches. This CDR3 is CASSPGQGVHNEQFF. The CDR3 DNA reads TGTGCCAGCAGCCCAGGACAGGGGGTCCACAATGAGCAGTTCTTC.

The chain uses TRBV7-2 and TRBJ1-2, with D unresolved. The CDR3 totals 13 residues. Germline values: CDR1 SGHTA, CDR2 FQGNSA. Deletions cut 2 bases from V and 4 bases from J, with 8 bases between. CDR3 protein: CASSLSVAYGYTF. CDR3 in DNA: TGTGCCAGCAGCTTAAGCGTGGCCTATGGCTACACCTTC.